This T cell receptor beta chain was obtained from a study of blood T cells in healthy people across ages. Study-level findings and limits: Shifts in expanded clonotypes may have been confounded by donor CMV status, which was unknown.

The germline CDR1 and CDR2 sequences are SGHNT and YYREEE (reference sequence). There are 18 residues in the CDR3. Russia was home to the donors, healthy Caucasian individuals aged about 6 to 90. The sample, around 9.9 milliliters of peripheral blood, was drawn from each donor. Note on this clonotype: Its specificity is not known.

A second PCR, run for roughly 6 to 11 cycles, used a sample-barcoded 5' primer plus a J-beta primer mix. Paired-end reads containing CDR3 totaled no fewer than 2.5 million for each sample. TCRdb reprocessed the 5' RACE reads with MiXCR, giving one entry per CDR3 protein. The repertoire includes roughly 1.7 million distinct CDR3 sequences, roughly a third of them detected once, and approximately 10% sits in the top ten. V gene TRBV5-4 combines with J gene TRBJ2-4, with 16 bases aligning to TRBD2. TRBJ2-7 explains the end of the DNA better; the J call may be wrong. The source is a woman younger than 45 in good health. The sequenced sample was blood. CDR3 nucleotide sequence: TGTGCCAGCAGCCCACCCGGGACTAGCGGGAGGGCCACAAACGAGCAGTACTTC. Amino acid sequence: CASSPPGTSGRATNEQYF.